This TCR beta chain is from a study of metastatic and nonmetastatic thyroid tumors. Study-wide background: Across blood and tumor or nodule tissue, repertoires from malignant and benign thyroid patients were compared with one another. Findings and caveats of the study: The study reportedly found significantly higher TCR beta diversity in malignant thyroid tumors than benign nodules, in blood and tumor.

This clone was seen a few times. Its antigen is unidentified. In the original analysis: The study took CDR3 differences across clinicopathological groups and made a distant-metastasis classifier for papillary thyroid cancer from them. TCRdb reassembled clones from the PCR reads with MiXCR. The V and J calls come from TCRdb's annotation, not from the publication. The data show some 83,000 clones, under 15% seen once. Ahead of thyroid surgery, no patient had received treatment of any kind. Germline V lookup: CDR1 WSHSY, CDR2 SAAADI. The CDR3 spans 18 residues. Trimming took 5 bases from V and 1 from J; bases not matched to a gene: 12.

The gene calls are TRBV10-2 and TRBJ2-2; 8 bases are a match to TRBD2. Sequencing was done on a sample of tumor tissue. This clonotype originated in a female donor with papillary thyroid cancer or a benign thyroid nodule (not recorded which). Some clones in this sample may be carry-over from other donors' samples. In nucleotides, the CDR3 is TGCGCCAGCAGTTTTGGTGGGTTAAGCGGGGGGAACACCGGGGAGCTGTTTTTT. Translation: CASSFGGLSGGNTGELFF.